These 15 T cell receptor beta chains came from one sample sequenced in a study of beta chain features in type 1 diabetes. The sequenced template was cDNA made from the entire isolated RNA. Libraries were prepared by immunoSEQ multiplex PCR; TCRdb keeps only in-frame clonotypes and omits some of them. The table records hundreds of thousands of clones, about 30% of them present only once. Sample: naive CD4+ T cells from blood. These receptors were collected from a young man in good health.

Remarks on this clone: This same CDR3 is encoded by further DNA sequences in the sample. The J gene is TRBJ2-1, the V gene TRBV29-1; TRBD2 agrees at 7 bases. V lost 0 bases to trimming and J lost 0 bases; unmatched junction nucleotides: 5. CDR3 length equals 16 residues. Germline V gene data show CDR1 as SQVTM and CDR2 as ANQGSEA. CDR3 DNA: TGCAGCGTTGAAGAGGGGCGGGGGAGCTCCTACAATGAGCAGTTCTTC. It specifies CSVEEGRGSSYNEQFF.

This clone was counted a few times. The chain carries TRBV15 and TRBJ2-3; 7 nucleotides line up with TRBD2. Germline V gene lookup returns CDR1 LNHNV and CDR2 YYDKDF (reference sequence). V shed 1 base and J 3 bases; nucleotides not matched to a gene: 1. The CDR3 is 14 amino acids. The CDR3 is CATSRAGGTDTQYF. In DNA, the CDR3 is TGTGCCACCAGCAGAGCGGGAGGAACAGATACGCAGTATTTT. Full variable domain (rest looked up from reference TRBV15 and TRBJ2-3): DAMVIQNPRYQVTQFGKPVTLSCSQTLNHNVMYWYQQKSSQAPKLLFHYYDKDFNNEADTPDNFQSRRPNTSFCFLDIRSPGLGDTAMYLCATSRAGGTDTQYFGPGTRLTVL.

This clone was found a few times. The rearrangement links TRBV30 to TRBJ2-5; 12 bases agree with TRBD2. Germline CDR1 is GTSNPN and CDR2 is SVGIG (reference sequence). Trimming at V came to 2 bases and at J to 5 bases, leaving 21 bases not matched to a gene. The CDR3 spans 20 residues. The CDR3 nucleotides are TGTGCCTGGAGTCGGGACAGAGGGAGAGGAGCTAGCGGGAGGGCCGAGACCCAGTACTTC. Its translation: CAWSRDRGRGASGRAETQYF.

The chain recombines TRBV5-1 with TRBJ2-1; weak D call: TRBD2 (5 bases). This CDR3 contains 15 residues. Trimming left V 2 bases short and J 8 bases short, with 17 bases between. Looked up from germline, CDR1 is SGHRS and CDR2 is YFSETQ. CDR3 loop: CASSFLARWIHEQFF. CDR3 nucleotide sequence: TGCGCCAGCAGCTTCTTAGCGAGGTGGATCCATGAGCAGTTCTTC.

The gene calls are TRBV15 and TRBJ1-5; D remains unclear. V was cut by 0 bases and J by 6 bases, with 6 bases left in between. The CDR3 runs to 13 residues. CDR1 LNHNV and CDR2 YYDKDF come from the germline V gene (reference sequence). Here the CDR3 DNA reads TGTGCCACCAGCAGAGATATAGTTCAGCCCCAGCATTTT. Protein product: CATSRDIVQPQHF.

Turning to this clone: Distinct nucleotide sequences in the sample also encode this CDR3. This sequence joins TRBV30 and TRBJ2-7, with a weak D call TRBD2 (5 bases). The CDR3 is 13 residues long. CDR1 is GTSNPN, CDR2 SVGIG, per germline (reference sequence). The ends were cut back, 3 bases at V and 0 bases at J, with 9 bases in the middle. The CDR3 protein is CAWSEGSSYEQYF. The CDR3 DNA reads TGTGCCTGGAGCGAGGGAAGCTCCTACGAGCAGTACTTC.

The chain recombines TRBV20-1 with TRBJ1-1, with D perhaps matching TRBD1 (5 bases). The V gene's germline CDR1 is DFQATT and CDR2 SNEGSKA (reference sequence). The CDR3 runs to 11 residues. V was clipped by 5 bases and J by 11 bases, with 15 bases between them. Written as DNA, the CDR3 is TGCAGTGCTCGCGACAGTCCTAGGGCTTTCTTT. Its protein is CSARDSPRAFF.

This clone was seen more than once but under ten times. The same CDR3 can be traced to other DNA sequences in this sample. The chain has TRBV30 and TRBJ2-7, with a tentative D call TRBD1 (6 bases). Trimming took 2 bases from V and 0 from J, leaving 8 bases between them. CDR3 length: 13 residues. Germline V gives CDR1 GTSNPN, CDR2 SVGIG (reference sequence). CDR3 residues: CAWSTGRSYEQYF. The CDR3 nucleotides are TGTGCCTGGAGTACAGGGCGCTCCTACGAGCAGTACTTC.

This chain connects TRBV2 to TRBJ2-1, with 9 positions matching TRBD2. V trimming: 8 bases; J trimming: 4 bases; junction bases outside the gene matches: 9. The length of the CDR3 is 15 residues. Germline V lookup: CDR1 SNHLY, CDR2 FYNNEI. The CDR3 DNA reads TGTGCCAGCGGGGCGCTAGCGGGGTCTTACAATGAGCAGTTCTTC. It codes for CASGALAGSYNEQFF.

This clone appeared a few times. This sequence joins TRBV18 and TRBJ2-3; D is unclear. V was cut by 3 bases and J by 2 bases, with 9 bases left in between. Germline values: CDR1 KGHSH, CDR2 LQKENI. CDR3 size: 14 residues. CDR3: CASSPQENTDTQYF. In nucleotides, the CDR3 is TGTGCCAGCTCACCCCAGGAGAACACAGATACGCAGTATTTT.

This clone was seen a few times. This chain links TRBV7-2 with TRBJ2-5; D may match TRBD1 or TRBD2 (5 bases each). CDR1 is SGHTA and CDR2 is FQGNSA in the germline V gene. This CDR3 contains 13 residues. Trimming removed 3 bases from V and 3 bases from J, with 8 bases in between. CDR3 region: CASSLRGKETQYF. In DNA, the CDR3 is TGTGCCAGCAGCTTGAGGGGCAAAGAGACCCAGTACTTC.

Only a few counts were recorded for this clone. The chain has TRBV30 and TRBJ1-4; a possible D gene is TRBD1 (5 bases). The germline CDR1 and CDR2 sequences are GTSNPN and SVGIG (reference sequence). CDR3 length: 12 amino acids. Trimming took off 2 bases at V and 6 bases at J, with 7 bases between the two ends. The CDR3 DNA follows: TGTGCCTGGAGTCTCAGGGATGAAAAACTGTTTTTT. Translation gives CAWSLRDEKLFF. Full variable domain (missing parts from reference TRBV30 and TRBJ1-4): SQTIHQWPATLVQPVGSPLSLECTVEGTSNPNLYWYRQAAGRGLQLLFYSVGIGQISSEVPQNLSASRPQDRQFILSSKKLLLSDSGFYLCAWSLRDEKLFFGSGTQLSVL.

DNA for the CDR3: TGTGCCTGGGGGCAAAGGGGTGGCAATCAGCCCCAGCATTTT. This encodes CAWGQRGGNQPQHF. The J gene is TRBJ1-5, the V gene TRBV30; D perhaps matches TRBD1 (5 bases). The V end lost 5 bases, the J end lost 2 bases, and 13 bases lay between the germline ends. This CDR3 contains 14 residues. Germline V gene sequence: CDR1 GTSNPN, CDR2 SVGIG (reference sequence).

Here the CDR3 DNA reads TGTGCCAGCAGTGAACCCCGACTAGCGTCCTACAATGAGCAGTTCTTC. It is translated as CASSEPRLASYNEQFF. The chain uses TRBV2 and TRBJ2-1, with 8 bases fitting TRBD2. J gave up 1 base and V 2 bases, and 4 bases lay outside the gene matches. The CDR3 extends over 16 amino acids. In germline, CDR1 is SNHLY, CDR2 FYNNEI. The entire variable domain, with the rest obtained from reference TRBV2 and TRBJ2-1, is as follows: EPEVTQTPSHQVTQMGQEVILRCVPISNHLYFYWYRQILGQKVEFLVSFYNNEISEKSEIFDDQFSVERPDGSNFTLKIRSTKLEDSAMYFCASSEPRLASYNEQFFGPGTRLTVL.

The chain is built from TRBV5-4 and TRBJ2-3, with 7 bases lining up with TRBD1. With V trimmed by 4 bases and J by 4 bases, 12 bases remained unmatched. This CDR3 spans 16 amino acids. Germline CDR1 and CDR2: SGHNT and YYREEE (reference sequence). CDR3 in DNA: TGTGCCAGCAGCCCTGGTGGCAGGGGGAGCGCAGATACGCAGTATTTT. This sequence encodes CASSPGGRGSADTQYF.